This TCR beta chain was sequenced for a study of blood T cell repertoires in COVID-19. Study at large: The origin of the acute and convalescent COVID-19 samples was the United States, Italy and Spain.

Methods used by the authors: Using reference gene primer amplification, nucleated cell counts were estimated. TCRdb's copy holds only in-frame clones and misses some; the assay was immunoSEQ multiplex PCR. The V and J calls and clone size were taken over from that table, and D and trimming were inferred from the DNA. The data contain under 300,000 clones, roughly 80% of them singletons. This clone was seen only once. CDR1 and CDR2 from the germline V gene are LNHDA and SQIVND (reference sequence). The length of the CDR3 is 19 residues. The V and J ends lost 5 bases and 0 bases respectively, with 20 bases between them.

J is TRBJ1-6 and V is TRBV19; D uncertain. The specimen sequenced was peripheral blood. This clonotype was sampled from a woman in her forties with active or convalescent COVID-19. The CDR3 sequence: CASSANPEESHSYNSPLHF. The CDR3 DNA reads as TGTGCCAGTAGTGCGAACCCTGAGGAGTCACACTCCTATAATTCACCCCTCCACTTT.